The 28 T cell receptor beta chains given below trace back to one sample, sequenced in a study of cytomegalovirus exposure and HLA in healthy donors. Primers for the PCR totalled 60 Vbeta and 13 Jbeta. Method: immunoSEQ multiplex PCR; TCRdb's copy keeps in-frame clones and lacks some. This sample lists 170,000 or so clones; its ten largest clones have roughly 1.9%. The material sequenced was PBMCs. Receptors originate from a man aged 30 to 45 in good health and CMV-seronegative.

The chain couples TRBV27 to TRBJ2-5, with a weak D call TRBD1 (6 bases). The CDR3 has 13 amino acids. Trimming removed 6 bases from V and 10 bases from J, with 18 bases in between. Germline V gives CDR1 MNHEY, CDR2 SMNVEV (reference sequence). CDR3 protein: CASSPGHLYDQYF. As DNA, the CDR3 is TGTGCCAGCAGCCCGGGACACCTTTACGACCAGTACTTC.

The V gene is TRBV29-1, the J gene TRBJ2-5; D unresolved. Trimming removed 3 bases from V and 2 bases from J, with 7 bases in between. Germline-derived CDR1 and CDR2 are SQVTM and ANQGSEA. The CDR3 has 12 amino acids. The CDR3 region is CSVDTTQETQYF. The CDR3 DNA sequence: TGCAGCGTTGACACCACTCAAGAGACCCAGTACTTC.

This chain uses TRBV6-4 with TRBJ2-1; perhaps TRBD2 as D (5 bases). V dropped 0 bases and J dropped 6 bases, with 12 bases sitting between them. Germline loops: CDR1 MRHNA, CDR2 SNTAGT. There are 15 residues in the CDR3. In DNA form, the CDR3 reads TGTGCCAGCAGTGACTCCGGGCTAGCAAGCAATGAGCAGTTCTTC. This sequence encodes CASSDSGLASNEQFF.

V gene TRBV19 combines with J gene TRBJ1-5; 8 positions agree with TRBD1. This CDR3 is 14 amino acids long. V lost 10 bases and J lost 2; bases outside the gene matches: 7. Germline CDR1 and CDR2: LNHDA and SQIVND (reference sequence). The DNA for the CDR3 is TGTGCCACCTCCGACAGGGGAGGCAATCAGCCCCAGCATTTT. Translating it yields CATSDRGGNQPQHF.

The chain has TRBV4-2 and TRBJ2-7, with 15 bases aligning to TRBD2. The CDR3 is made up of 18 amino acids. CDR1 LGHNA and CDR2 YNFKEQ come from the germline V gene. V gave up 4 bases and J gave up 1 base; unmatched junction bases: 8. CDR3 in amino acids: CASSPSGLAGGSSYEQYF. The CDR3 region has the DNA TGTGCCAGCAGCCCTTCGGGACTAGCGGGAGGATCGTCCTACGAGCAGTACTTC.

The chain employs TRBV5-1 and TRBJ2-2, with TRBD2 identical over 8 bases. V shed 1 base, J shed 1 base, and the junction held 3 bases outside the gene matches. The CDR3 is 16 residues long. Germline V gene data show CDR1 as SGHRS and CDR2 as YFSETQ. CDR3 amino acids: CASSLTSGKNTGELFF. The CDR3, as DNA: TGCGCCAGCAGCTTGACTAGCGGAAAGAACACCGGGGAGCTGTTTTTT.

V is TRBV7-6 and J is TRBJ2-5; 9 bases are shared with TRBD2. The germline V gene encodes CDR1 SGHVS and CDR2 FNYEAQ. The CDR3 covers 14 residues. Germline trimming cut 2 bases from V and 14 bases from J; bases unmatched to any gene: 12. CDR3 sequence reads: CASSLRGPSGTAYF. In nucleotides, the CDR3 is TGTGCCAGCAGCTTAAGGGGCCCTAGCGGGACCGCTTACTTC.

The chain is built from TRBV6-6 and TRBJ2-1; TRBD1 matches 11 bases. Trimming took 7 bases from V and 9 from J; bases not matched to a gene: 8. The CDR3 totals 14 residues. Per germline, CDR1 MNHNY and CDR2 SVGAGI (reference sequence). The CDR3 spells CASTLGQGGGEQFF. In DNA form, the CDR3 reads TGTGCCAGCACCTTGGGACAGGGGGGCGGTGAGCAGTTCTTC.

The chain has TRBV29-1 and TRBJ2-1; weak D call: TRBD2 (7 bases). The CDR3 totals 13 residues. Germline V gene lookup returns CDR1 SQVTM and CDR2 ANQGSEA. V lost 8 bases and J lost 7, with 18 bases in between. CDR3 sequence: CSPTRGGENEQFF. In DNA, the CDR3 is TGCAGCCCTACGAGGGGGGGTGAGAATGAGCAGTTCTTC.

The V gene is TRBV11-2, the J gene TRBJ2-7; D remains unclear. Trimming shortened V by 5 bases and J by 2 bases, and 16 bases separated the two germline ends. CDR3 length: 15 residues. From germline, CDR1 is SGHAT and CDR2 FQNNGV. CDR3 sequence reads: CASSHLGYLTYEQYF. In DNA form, the CDR3 reads TGTGCCAGCAGCCACTTGGGCTACTTGACCTACGAGCAGTACTTC.

The chain has TRBV9 and TRBJ1-2, with TRBD1 matching over 10 bases. Trimming cost V 3 bases and J 6 bases; bases outside gene matches: 5. The CDR3 loop spans 14 amino acids. Germline CDR1 is SGDLS and CDR2 is YYNGEE. This CDR3 reads CASSASDRGNGYTF. CDR3 DNA sequence: TGTGCCAGCAGCGCGTCGGACAGGGGGAATGGCTACACCTTC.

The chain carries TRBV2 and TRBJ1-2; maybe TRBD1 (5 bases). Trimming removed 6 bases from V and 4 bases from J, with 9 bases in between. Germline V CDR1 and CDR2: SNHLY, FYNNEI. The CDR3 has 12 amino acids. CDR3 sequence reads: CASRDTFYGYTF. CDR3 coding DNA: TGTGCCAGCAGGGACACCTTCTATGGCTACACCTTC.

The chain carries TRBV28 and TRBJ2-4; TRBD2 aligns across 7 bases. Unmatched junction bases numbered 8, after V lost 2 bases and J lost 4 bases. Germline V gene lookup returns CDR1 MDHEN and CDR2 SYDVKM. The CDR3 sequence is 16 residues long. The CDR3 DNA reads TGTGCCAGCAGTTTAATGGCGGGAGTCGGGAAAAACATTCAGTACTTC. Translation: CASSLMAGVGKNIQYF. Using reference TRBV28 and TRBJ2-4 for the parts outside the CDR3, the full variable domain is DVKVTQSSRYLVKRTGEKVFLECVQDMDHENMFWYRQDPGLGLRLIYFSYDVKMKEKGDIPEGYSVSREKKERFSLILESASTNQTSMYLCASSLMAGVGKNIQYFGAGTRLSVL.

The chain carries TRBV7-9 and TRBJ2-7, with 13 bases aligning to TRBD2. After removal of 7 bases from V and 3 bases from J, the junction contained 9 bases not matched to a gene. Germline assignment: CDR1 SEHNR and CDR2 FQNEAQ (reference sequence). The CDR3 covers 16 residues. This CDR3 reads CASTRTSGRSFYEQYF. The CDR3 DNA sequence: TGTGCCAGCACCCGGACTAGCGGGAGATCTTTCTACGAGCAGTACTTC.

V is TRBV19 and J is TRBJ1-1; 7 positions agree with TRBD1. Germline values: CDR1 LNHDA, CDR2 SQIVND (reference sequence). This CDR3 has 15 amino acids. Trimming at V came to 5 bases and at J to 1 base, leaving 7 bases not matched to a gene. The CDR3 loop reads CASSPLGTENTEAFF. Written as DNA, the CDR3 is TGTGCCAGTAGTCCACTGGGGACAGAGAACACTGAAGCTTTCTTT.

The V gene is TRBV29-1, the J gene TRBJ2-1, with 7 bases aligning to TRBD1. The CDR3 covers 14 residues. With V trimmed by 5 bases and J by 0 bases, 4 bases remained unmatched. Germline CDR1 SQVTM, CDR2 ANQGSEA. The CDR3 loop reads CSVQGDSSYNEQFF. The CDR3 DNA sequence: TGCAGCGTTCAGGGGGATAGCTCCTACAATGAGCAGTTCTTC.

This rearrangement joins TRBV5-4 to TRBJ2-7; no clear D gene. Trimming took 2 bases from V and 2 from J, leaving 11 bases between them. This CDR3 is 14 amino acids long. The V gene's germline CDR1 is SGHNT and CDR2 YYREEE (reference sequence). CDR3 region: CASSLLPITYEQYF. The CDR3 nucleotides read TGTGCCAGCAGCTTACTTCCGATAACCTACGAGCAGTACTTC.

The V gene is TRBV6-4, the J gene TRBJ2-1; TRBD2 aligns across 11 bases. V lost 3 bases and J lost 0; bases outside the gene matches: 7. Germline V gives CDR1 MRHNA, CDR2 SNTAGT. This CDR3 contains 18 residues. CDR3 nucleotides: TGTGCCAGCAGTGAGCTAGCGGGAGGTTCAAGCTCCTACAATGAGCAGTTCTTC. This gives the protein CASSELAGGSSSYNEQFF.

The chain couples TRBV18 to TRBJ1-2; 10 bases match TRBD1. Trimming at V came to 3 bases and at J to 1 base, leaving 2 bases not matched to a gene. Germline CDR1 and CDR2: KGHSH and LQKENI. This CDR3 has 15 residues. CDR3 sequence: CASSPGQGINYGYTF. DNA of the CDR3: TGTGCCAGCTCACCGGGACAGGGGATTAACTATGGCTACACCTTC.

Remarks on this clone: This CDR3 is also generated by other DNA sequences in the sample. CDR3 nucleotides: TGTGCCAGTACTAGCGCTAGCACAGATACGCAGTATTTT. Amino acids: CASTSASTDTQYF. V usage is TRBV10-3 and J usage is TRBJ2-3; 7 bases line up with TRBD2. The V gene end was trimmed by 10 bases and the J gene end by 0 bases; junction bases not matched to a gene: 4. Germline V CDR1 and CDR2: ENHRY, SYGVKD. The CDR3 length is 13 residues.

This rearrangement joins TRBV5-1 to TRBJ1-2, with TRBD1 matching 7 bases. The germline CDR1 and CDR2 sequences are SGHRS and YFSETQ. The CDR3 consists of 15 residues. V was clipped by 3 bases and J by 4 bases; unmatched bases: 9. CDR3 nucleotide sequence: TGCGCCAGCAGCTCACCGGGACAGAGACTCTATGGCTACACCTTC. Translating it yields CASSSPGQRLYGYTF.

V gene TRBV7-3 combines with J gene TRBJ1-1; 10 positions agree with TRBD1. Germline V gene lookup returns CDR1 SGHTA and CDR2 FQGTGA. This CDR3 is 17 amino acids long. The V gene end was trimmed by 5 bases and the J gene end by 4 bases; junction bases not matched to a gene: 13. The DNA of the CDR3 is TGTGCCAGCAGCCCCTTAGGTGGGACAGGGGTTATCACTGAAGCTTTCTTT. It yields the protein CASSPLGGTGVITEAFF.

The CDR3 sequence is CASSSTDTQYF. CDR3 DNA sequence: TGTGCCAGTTCTAGCACAGATACGCAGTATTTT. The V call is TRBV11-2, the J call TRBJ2-3; D gene unclear. Germline assignment: CDR1 SGHAT and CDR2 FQNNGV. V dropped 9 bases and J dropped 0 bases, with 4 bases sitting between them. CDR3 length: 11 amino acids.

Worth noting for this clone: Mismatch with germline at one junction end may stem from a read error. J is TRBJ2-1 and V is TRBV5-1; D uncertain. Germline CDR1 reads SGHRS; CDR2 reads YFSETQ. The CDR3 runs 12 residues. The CDR3 region is CASSLSYIEQFF. The DNA of the CDR3 is TGCGCCAGCAGCTTGTCTTACATTGAGCAGTTCTTC.

The chain has TRBV2 and TRBJ2-7; 7 bases are shared with TRBD1. J was trimmed by 1 base and V by 5 bases; bases with no gene match: 2. The CDR3 has 13 residues. CDR1 SNHLY and CDR2 FYNNEI come from the germline V gene. CDR3 nucleotides: TGTGCCAGCAGTCGCAGGGGGTCCTACGAGCAGTACTTC. Translated, it gives CASSRRGSYEQYF.

The chain joins TRBV5-1 to TRBJ1-1, with 8 bases that match TRBD1. The CDR3 sequence is 11 residues long. V lost 8 bases, J lost 4 bases, and 1 base stayed unmatched. Germline V gene sequence: CDR1 SGHRS, CDR2 YFSETQ. The CDR3 coding sequence is TGCGCCAGTACAGGGGGCACTGAAGCTTTCTTT. It is translated as CASTGGTEAFF.

The chain uses TRBV15 and TRBJ2-3, with TRBD1 as a possible D gene (5 bases). The germline gives CDR1 LNHNV, CDR2 YYDKDF (reference sequence). This CDR3 is 15 amino acids long. The V gene lost 0 bases and the J gene lost 4 bases, with 11 bases spanning the gap. The CDR3 loop reads CATSRDKGAADTQYF. The CDR3 nucleotides read TGTGCCACCAGCAGAGATAAAGGGGCGGCAGATACGCAGTATTTT.

The chain combines TRBV5-1 with TRBJ2-2; TRBD1 matches 7 bases. V trimming: 0 bases; J trimming: 2 bases; junction bases outside the gene matches: 1. The CDR3 has 15 residues. Germline lookup yields CDR1 SGHRS and CDR2 YFSETQ. The CDR3 here is CASSLGDRNTGELFF. The CDR3 DNA follows: TGCGCCAGCAGCTTGGGGGACAGAAACACCGGGGAGCTGTTTTTT.